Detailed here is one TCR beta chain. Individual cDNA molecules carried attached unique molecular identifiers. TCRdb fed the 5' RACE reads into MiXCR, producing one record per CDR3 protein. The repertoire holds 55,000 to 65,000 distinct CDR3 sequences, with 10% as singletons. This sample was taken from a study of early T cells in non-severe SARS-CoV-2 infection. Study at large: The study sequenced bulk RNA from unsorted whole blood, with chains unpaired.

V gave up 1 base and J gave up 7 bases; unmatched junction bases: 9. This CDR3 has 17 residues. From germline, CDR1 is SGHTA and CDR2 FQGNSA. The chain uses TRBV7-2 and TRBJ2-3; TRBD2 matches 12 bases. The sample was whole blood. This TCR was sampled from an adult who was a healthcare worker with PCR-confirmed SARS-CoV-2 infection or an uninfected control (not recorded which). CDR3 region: CASSLESTSGRTNTQYF. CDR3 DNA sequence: TGTGCCAGCAGCTTAGAAAGCACTAGCGGGAGGACAAATACGCAGTATTTT.